This T cell receptor beta chain stems from a study of blood T cell repertoires in COVID-19. About the research overall: Samples taken during acute and convalescent COVID-19 were collected in the United States, Italy and Spain.

In the source study's methods: The assay estimated nucleated cells by amplifying reference gene primers. Method: immunoSEQ multiplex PCR; TCRdb's copy keeps in-frame clones and lacks some. V, J and clone size are taken as reported in that table, and D and trimming were inferred from the DNA itself. The sample lists 150,000 or so clones, approximately 90% occurring once. This receptor was obtained from a man aged 25 to 40 with COVID-19, enrolled during active disease. The sample taken for sequencing was peripheral blood.

CDR3: CASSISGTGPYSGNTIYF. DNA for the CDR3: TGTGCCAGTAGTATATCCGGGACAGGCCCGTATTCTGGAAACACCATATATTTT. V gene TRBV19 combines with J gene TRBJ1-3; the match to TRBD1 covers 8 bases. The CDR3 has 18 residues. Germline V gene sequence: CDR1 LNHDA, CDR2 SQIVND (reference sequence). After removal of 2 bases from V and 1 base from J, the junction contained 10 bases not matched to a gene.